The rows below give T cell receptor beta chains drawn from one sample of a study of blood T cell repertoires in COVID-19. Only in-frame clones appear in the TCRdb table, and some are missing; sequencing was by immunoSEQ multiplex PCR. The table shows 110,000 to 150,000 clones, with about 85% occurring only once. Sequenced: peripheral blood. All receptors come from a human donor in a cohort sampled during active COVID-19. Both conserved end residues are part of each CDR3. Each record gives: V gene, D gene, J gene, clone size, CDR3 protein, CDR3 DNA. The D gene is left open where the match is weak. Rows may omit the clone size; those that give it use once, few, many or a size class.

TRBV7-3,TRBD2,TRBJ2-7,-,CASSPAGGFGYEQYF,TGTGCCAGCAGCCCCGCCGGGGGGTTCGGCTACGAGCAGTACTTC
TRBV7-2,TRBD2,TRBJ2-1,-,CASSSLAGLSNNEQFF,TGTGCCAGCAGCTCCTTAGCGGGATTGAGCAACAATGAGCAGTTCTTC
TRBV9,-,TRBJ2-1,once,CASSVDPRSSNEQFF,TGTGCCAGCAGCGTAGACCCACGGTCGAGCAATGAGCAGTTCTTC
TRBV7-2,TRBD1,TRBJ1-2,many,CASSPRQGASGYTF,TGTGCCAGCAGCCCTCGACAGGGGGCAAGCGGCTACACCTTC
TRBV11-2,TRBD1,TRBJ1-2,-,CASSSVGTGSNYGYTF,TGTGCCAGCAGCTCCGTCGGGACAGGCTCTAACTATGGCTACACCTTC
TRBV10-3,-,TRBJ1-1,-,CAISVVGGVDTEAFF,TGTGCCATCAGTGTGGTCGGGGGGGTGGACACTGAAGCTTTCTTT
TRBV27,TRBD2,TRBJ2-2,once,CASSLWGGENGELFF,TGTGCCAGCAGTTTATGGGGAGGGGAGAACGGGGAGCTGTTTTTT
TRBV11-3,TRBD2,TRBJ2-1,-,CASSSGTSGSNEQFF,TGTGCCAGCAGCTCCGGGACTAGCGGGAGCAATGAGCAGTTCTTC
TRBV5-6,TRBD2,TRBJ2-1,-,CASSLLAGHRSYNEQFF,TGTGCCAGCAGCCTCCTAGCGGGGCATCGCTCCTACAATGAGCAGTTCTTC
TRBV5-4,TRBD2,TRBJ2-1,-,CASSLPSGRATNEQFF,TGTGCCAGCAGCCTCCCGAGCGGGAGGGCCACAAATGAGCAGTTCTTC
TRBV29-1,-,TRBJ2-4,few,CSVADGLNQYF,TGCAGCGTAGCCGATGGACTGAATCAGTACTTC
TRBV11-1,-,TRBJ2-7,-,CASSLGHHYEQYF,TGTGCCAGCAGCTTAGGACATCACTACGAGCAGTACTTC
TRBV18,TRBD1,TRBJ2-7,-,CASSPRPTGANYEQYF,TGTGCCAGCTCTCCACGACCCACAGGGGCGAACTACGAGCAGTACTTC
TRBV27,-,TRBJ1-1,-,CASSLVLNTEAFF,TGTGCCAGCAGTTTAGTCTTGAACACTGAAGCTTTCTTT
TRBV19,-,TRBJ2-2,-,CASRPGVVGTGELFF,TGTGCCAGTCGTCCGGGAGTGGTGGGAACCGGGGAGCTGTTTTTT
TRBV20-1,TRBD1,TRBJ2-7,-,CSASTAKIRDRSPYEQYF,TGCAGTGCTAGTACCGCGAAAATTCGGGACAGGTCCCCCTACGAGCAGTACTTC
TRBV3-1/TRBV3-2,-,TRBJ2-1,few,CASSQGTINEQFF,TGTGCCAGCAGCCAAGGGACTATCAATGAGCAGTTCTTC
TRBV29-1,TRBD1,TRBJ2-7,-,CSVTGTGNEQYF,TGCAGCGTAACCGGGACAGGGAACGAGCAGTACTTC
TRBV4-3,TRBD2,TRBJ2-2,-,CASSQQQAGATGELFF,TGCGCCAGCAGCCAACAACAAGCGGGAGCCACCGGGGAGCTGTTTTTT
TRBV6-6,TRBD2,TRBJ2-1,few,CASTPTSGSFNEQFF,TGTGCCAGCACCCCCACTAGCGGGAGTTTCAATGAGCAGTTCTTC
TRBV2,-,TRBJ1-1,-,CASSAGVLNTEAFF,TGTGCCAGCAGCGCCGGGGTATTGAACACTGAAGCTTTCTTT
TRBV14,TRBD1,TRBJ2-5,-,CASSRGQVETQYF,TGTGCCAGCAGCCGCGGACAGGTGGAGACCCAGTACTTC
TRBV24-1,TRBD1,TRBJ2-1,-,CATSRQGKGEQFF,TGTGCCACCAGCCGACAGGGAAAGGGTGAGCAGTTCTTC
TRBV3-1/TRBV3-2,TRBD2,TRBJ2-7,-,CASSTPGLAYEQYF,TGTGCCAGCAGCACGCCGGGACTAGCCTACGAGCAGTACTTC
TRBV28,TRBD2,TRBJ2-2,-,CASLLWTSGSTGELFF,TGTGCCAGCCTACTCTGGACTAGCGGGAGTACCGGGGAGCTGTTTTTT
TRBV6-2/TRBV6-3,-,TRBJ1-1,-,CASSSPPGEAFF,TGTGCCAGCAGTTCCCCACCGGGGGAAGCTTTCTTT
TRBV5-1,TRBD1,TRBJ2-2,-,CASSSTGTVNTGELFF,TGCGCCAGCAGCTCGACCGGGACAGTCAACACCGGGGAGCTGTTTTTT
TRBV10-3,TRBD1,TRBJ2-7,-,CAIRRDRGLYEQYF,TGTGCCATCAGGAGGGACAGGGGCCTCTACGAGCAGTACTTC
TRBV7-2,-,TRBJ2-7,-,CASSAPGVPPYEQYF,TGTGCCAGCAGCGCACCAGGGGTCCCCCCATACGAGCAGTACTTC
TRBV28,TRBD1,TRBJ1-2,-,CASSLGQGIWGYTF,TGTGCCAGCAGTTTGGGACAGGGGATCTGGGGCTACACCTTC
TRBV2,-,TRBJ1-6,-,CATTDRNNSPLHF,TGTGCCACTACGGACAGAAATAATTCACCCCTCCACTTT
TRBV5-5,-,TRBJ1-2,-,CASSQSGTYGYTF,TGTGCCAGCAGCCAAAGCGGCACTTATGGCTACACCTTC
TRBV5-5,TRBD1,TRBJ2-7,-,CASSNRQGRTYEQYF,TGTGCCAGCAGCAACCGACAGGGGCGCACCTACGAGCAGTACTTC
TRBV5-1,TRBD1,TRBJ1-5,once,CASSLNTGDGQPQHF,TGCGCCAGCAGCCTAAACACAGGGGATGGACAGCCCCAGCATTTT
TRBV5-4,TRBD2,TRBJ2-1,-,CASSPGLARTSGLNTNEQFF,TGTGCCAGCAGCCCGGGACTCGCGAGGACTAGCGGATTGAATACCAATGAGCAGTTCTTC
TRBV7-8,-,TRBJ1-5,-,CASSLGGGMVQPQHF,TGTGCCAGCAGCTTAGGTGGGGGGATGGTTCAGCCCCAGCATTTT
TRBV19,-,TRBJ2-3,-,CASRLAQGATQYF,TGTGCCAGTAGACTAGCCCAGGGAGCTACGCAGTATTTT
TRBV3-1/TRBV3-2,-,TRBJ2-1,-,CASSQDLSERSFNEQFF,TGTGCCAGCAGCCAAGATCTGAGCGAGCGTTCCTTCAATGAGCAGTTCTTC
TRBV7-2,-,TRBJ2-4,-,CASSLSVVYEAAKNIQYF,TGTGCCAGCAGCTTAAGTGTTGTATATGAGGCAGCCAAAAACATTCAGTACTTC
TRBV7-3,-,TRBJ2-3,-,CASSQNPYSGTQYF,TGTGCCAGCAGCCAAAACCCGTATTCGGGTACGCAGTATTTT
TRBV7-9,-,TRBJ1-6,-,CASSLPDSLWLHF,TGTGCCAGCAGCCTGCCTGACAGTTTATGGCTCCACTTT
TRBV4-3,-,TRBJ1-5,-,CASSQGTYGPDQPQHF,TGCGCCAGCAGCCAAGGGACATACGGCCCCGATCAGCCCCAGCATTTT
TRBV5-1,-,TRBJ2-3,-,CASNNGNTDTQYF,TGCGCCTCCAATAACGGGAACACAGATACGCAGTATTTT
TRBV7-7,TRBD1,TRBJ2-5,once,CASSYAPGQGTAGTQYF,TGTGCTAGCAGCTACGCACCGGGACAGGGGACCGCCGGGACCCAGTACTTC
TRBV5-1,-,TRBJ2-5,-,CASSLEQGGRETQYF,TGCGCCAGCAGCTTGGAACAGGGCGGTCGAGAGACCCAGTACTTC
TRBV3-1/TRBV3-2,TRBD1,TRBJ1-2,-,CASSQADRARGGYTF,TGTGCCAGCAGCCAAGCCGACAGGGCCAGAGGAGGCTACACCTTC
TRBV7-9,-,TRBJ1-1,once,CASSNRGGDAEAFF,TGTGCCAGCAGTAATAGGGGGGGCGATGCTGAAGCTTTCTTT
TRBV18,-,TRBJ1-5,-,CASSPPGQGSNQPQHF,TGTGCCAGCTCACCACCGGGTCAGGGGAGCAATCAGCCCCAGCATTTT
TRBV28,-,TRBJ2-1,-,CASLQAGAASYNEQFF,TGTGCCAGCCTTCAGGCAGGAGCGGCGTCCTACAATGAGCAGTTCTTC
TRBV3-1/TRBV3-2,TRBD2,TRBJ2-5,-,CASSQASGRAGETQYF,TGTGCCAGCAGCCAAGCTAGCGGGAGGGCGGGGGAGACCCAGTACTTC
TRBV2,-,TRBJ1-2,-,CASGQVRHGYTF,TGTGCCAGCGGGCAGGTTCGCCACGGCTACACCTTC
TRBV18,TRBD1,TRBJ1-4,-,CASSRTSGGKNEKLFF,TGTGCCAGCTCACGGACTTCAGGGGGCAAGAATGAAAAACTGTTTTTT
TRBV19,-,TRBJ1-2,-,CASSDDTGIRGYTF,TGTGCCAGTAGCGACGACACAGGGATCCGGGGCTACACCTTC
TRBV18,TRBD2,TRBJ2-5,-,CASSPRTGRAQTQYF,TGTGCCAGCTCACCACGCACCGGGAGGGCGCAGACCCAGTACTTC
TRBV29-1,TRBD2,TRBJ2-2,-,CSATLGLAGHTGELFF,TGCAGCGCCACCCTAGGGCTAGCGGGACACACCGGGGAGCTGTTTTTT
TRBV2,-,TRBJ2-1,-,CASSGSWLGEQFF,TGTGCCAGCAGCGGGAGTTGGTTGGGTGAGCAGTTCTTC
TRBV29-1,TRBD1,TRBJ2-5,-,CSVGTGGFQYF,TGCAGCGTTGGGACAGGGGGTTTCCAGTACTTC
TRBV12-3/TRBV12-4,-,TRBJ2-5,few,CASSLARETQYF,TGTGCCAGCAGTTTAGCGCGAGAGACCCAGTACTTC